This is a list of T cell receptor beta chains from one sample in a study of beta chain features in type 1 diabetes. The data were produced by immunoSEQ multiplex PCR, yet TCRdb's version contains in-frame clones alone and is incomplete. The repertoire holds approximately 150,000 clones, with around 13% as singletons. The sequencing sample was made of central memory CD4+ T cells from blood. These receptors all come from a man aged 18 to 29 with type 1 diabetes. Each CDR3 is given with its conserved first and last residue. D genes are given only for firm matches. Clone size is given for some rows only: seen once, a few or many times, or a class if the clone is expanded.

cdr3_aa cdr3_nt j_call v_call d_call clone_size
CASRDSFNQPQHF TGTGCCAGCAGGGACAGCTTCAATCAGCCCCAGCATTTT TRBJ1-5 TRBV27 - few
CSTLGQTEGTQYF TGCAGCACCCTCGGACAGACCGAGGGGACCCAGTACTTC TRBJ2-5 TRBV29-1 - -
CASSLGGQGYEQYF TGTGCCAGCAGCTTGGGCGGACAGGGCTACGAGCAGTACTTC TRBJ2-7 TRBV5-6 TRBD1 -
CAIKGQAGNSPLHF TGTGCCATCAAGGGACAGGCTGGGAATTCACCCCTCCACTTT TRBJ1-6 TRBV10-3 TRBD1 few
CASSSGTSGTDTQYF TGTGCCAGCAGTTCCGGGACTAGCGGCACAGATACGCAGTATTTT TRBJ2-3 TRBV6-5 TRBD2 few
CASDPRAGGQNEQFF TGTGCTAGTGACCCGAGGGCGGGGGGGCAGAATGAGCAGTTCTTC TRBJ2-1 TRBV12-5 TRBD2 -
CAMGLGGSDTQYF TGTGCCATGGGACTAGGCGGGTCAGATACGCAGTATTTT TRBJ2-3 TRBV10-3 TRBD2 -
CASSLWPPRTADYGYTF TGTGCCAGCAGCTTGTGGCCCCCCCGGACAGCGGACTATGGCTACACCTTC TRBJ1-2 TRBV5-4 - -
CASSFNSGDTYEQYF TGTGCCAGCAGCTTTAATTCCGGAGACACCTACGAGCAGTACTTC TRBJ2-7 TRBV7-2 - few
CASSQDLQRVSYNEQFF TGTGCCAGCAGCCAAGATTTACAACGCGTCTCCTACAATGAGCAGTTCTTC TRBJ2-1 TRBV4-2 - -
CASSRDNEQFF TGTGCCAGCAGTAGGGACAATGAGCAGTTCTTC TRBJ2-1 TRBV7-9 - -
CASSHGSGSEQYF TGTGCCAGCAGCCACGGATCCGGCTCCGAGCAGTACTTC TRBJ2-7 TRBV7-8 - few
CASRKGQNNEKLFF TGTGCCAGCAGAAAGGGACAGAATAATGAAAAACTGTTTTTT TRBJ1-4 TRBV6-1 TRBD1 few
CSGQQGNTEAFF TGCAGCGGGCAACAGGGTAACACTGAAGCTTTCTTT TRBJ1-1 TRBV29-1 - many
CASSFKFSGNTIYF TGTGCCAGCAGCTTCAAGTTCTCTGGAAACACCATATATTTT TRBJ1-3 TRBV7-8 - -
CASSQEGEGLGTDTQYF TGCGCCAGCAGCCAAGAAGGGGAGGGACTGGGCACAGATACGCAGTATTTT TRBJ2-3 TRBV4-1 TRBD2 few
CASSPGRTEAFF TGTGCCAGCTCACCTGGGAGGACTGAAGCTTTCTTT TRBJ1-1 TRBV18 - few
CACSREPNEKLFF TGTGCCTGCTCAAGGGAACCTAATGAAAAACTGTTTTTT TRBJ1-4 TRBV30 - -
CASSVAVGNQETQYF TGTGCCAGCAGCGTAGCTGTAGGGAACCAAGAGACCCAGTACTTC TRBJ2-5 TRBV9 - -
CSGAGAYEQYF TGCAGTGGCGCGGGAGCCTACGAGCAGTACTTC TRBJ2-7 TRBV20-1 TRBD2 few
CAWSVSSGGGTDTQYF TGTGCCTGGAGTGTGTCGAGCGGGGGAGGCACAGATACGCAGTATTTT TRBJ2-3 TRBV30 TRBD2 -
CASSSPGRGSYEQYF TGTGCCAGCAGCTCCCCCGGGCGGGGGTCCTACGAGCAGTACTTC TRBJ2-7 TRBV7-2 TRBD2 -
CAWSPSDRVNYGYTF TGTGCCTGGAGTCCCTCGGACAGGGTCAACTATGGCTACACCTTC TRBJ1-2 TRBV30 TRBD1 few
CASSLYVKSSSEAFF TGTGCCAGCAGCTTGTACGTCAAGTCCAGTAGTGAAGCTTTCTTT TRBJ1-1 TRBV5-4 - -
CASSQGIRGTGELFF TGCGCCAGCAGCCAAGGCATTAGGGGAACCGGGGAGCTGTTTTTT TRBJ2-2 TRBV4-1 - -
CASSSSGAGVETQYF TGCGCCAGCAGCTCCTCAGGAGCGGGGGTAGAGACCCAGTACTTC TRBJ2-5 TRBV5-1 TRBD2 few
CASSLGAGGNSPLHF TGCGCCAGCAGCTTGGGAGCAGGGGGAAATTCACCCCTCCACTTT TRBJ1-6 TRBV5-1 TRBD1 -
CASSFLQGGQETQYF TGTGCCAGCAGCTTCCTTCAGGGTGGGCAAGAGACCCAGTACTTC TRBJ2-5 TRBV7-9 - many
CASSSSGSPYNEQFF TGTGCCAGCAGTTCCTCGGGGAGTCCCTACAATGAGCAGTTCTTC TRBJ2-1 TRBV27 - -
CASSSQQGNEQYF TGTGCCAGCAGTTCCCAACAGGGGAACGAGCAGTACTTC TRBJ2-7 TRBV27 TRBD1 -
CASSIIKGTVSGNTIYF TGTGCCAGTAGTATAATCAAAGGAACTGTCTCTGGAAACACCATATATTTT TRBJ1-3 TRBV19 - few
CASSVDQGTGELFF TGTGCCAGCAGCGTAGACCAGGGGACCGGGGAGCTGTTTTTT TRBJ2-2 TRBV9 - few
CASRIGYDTGELFF TGTGCCAGCAGAATAGGTTACGACACCGGGGAGCTGTTTTTT TRBJ2-2 TRBV5-6 - -
CASFYRDEKLFF TGTGCCAGCTTCTACAGGGACGAAAAACTGTTTTTT TRBJ1-4 TRBV2 - few
CAISESGLAGGHQETQYF TGTGCCATCAGTGAGTCGGGACTAGCGGGGGGCCACCAAGAGACCCAGTACTTC TRBJ2-5 TRBV10-3 TRBD2 -
CAITGGGSGANVLTF TGTGCCATCACCGGCGGGGGCTCTGGGGCCAACGTCCTGACTTTC TRBJ2-6 TRBV10-3 TRBD2 few
CSAATGATNEKLFF TGCAGCGCCGCAACCGGTGCAACTAATGAAAAACTGTTTTTT TRBJ1-4 TRBV29-1 - few
CAWRESTDTQYF TGTGCCTGGAGGGAATCCACAGATACGCAGTATTTT TRBJ2-3 TRBV30 - few
CASSQGPDYSNQPQHF TGCGCCAGCAGCCAAGGACCAGACTATAGCAATCAGCCCCAGCATTTT TRBJ1-5 TRBV4-1 - few
CASSLEVGYGYTF TGTGCCAGCAGCTTAGAGGTCGGCTATGGCTACACCTTC TRBJ1-2 TRBV7-2 - few
CAWSLRDYGYTF TGTGCCTGGAGTTTAAGGGACTATGGCTACACCTTC TRBJ1-2 TRBV30 - few